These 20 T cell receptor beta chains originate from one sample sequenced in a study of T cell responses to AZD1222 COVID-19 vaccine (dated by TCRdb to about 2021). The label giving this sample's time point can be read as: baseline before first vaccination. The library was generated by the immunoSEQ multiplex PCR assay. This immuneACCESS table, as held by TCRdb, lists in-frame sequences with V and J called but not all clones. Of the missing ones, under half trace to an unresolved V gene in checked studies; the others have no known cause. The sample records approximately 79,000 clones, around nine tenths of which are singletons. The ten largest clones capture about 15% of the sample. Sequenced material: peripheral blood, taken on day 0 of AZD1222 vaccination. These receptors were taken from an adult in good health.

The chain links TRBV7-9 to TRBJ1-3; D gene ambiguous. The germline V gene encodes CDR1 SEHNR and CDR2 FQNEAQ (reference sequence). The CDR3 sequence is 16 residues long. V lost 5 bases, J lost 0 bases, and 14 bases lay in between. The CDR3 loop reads CASSPDGFFSGNTIYF. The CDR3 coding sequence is TGTGCCAGCAGCCCGGACGGATTCTTCTCTGGAAACACCATATATTTT.

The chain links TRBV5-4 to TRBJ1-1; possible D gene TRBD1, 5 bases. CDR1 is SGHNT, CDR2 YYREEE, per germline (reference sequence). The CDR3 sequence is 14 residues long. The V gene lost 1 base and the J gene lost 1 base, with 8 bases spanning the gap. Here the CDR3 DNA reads TGTGCCAGCAGCTTGTTTGGGGGGAACACTGAAGCTTTCTTT. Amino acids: CASSLFGGNTEAFF.

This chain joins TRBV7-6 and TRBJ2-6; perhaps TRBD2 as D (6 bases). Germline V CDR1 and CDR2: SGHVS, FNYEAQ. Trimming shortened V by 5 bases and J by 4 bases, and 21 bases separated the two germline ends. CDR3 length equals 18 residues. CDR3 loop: CASSQPRGGGAGANVLTF. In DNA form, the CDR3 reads TGTGCCAGCAGCCAACCTAGGGGAGGAGGGGCCGGGGCCAACGTCCTGACTTTC.

The CDR3: CASSLSGLYNEQFF. In DNA form, the CDR3 reads TGCGCCAGCAGCTTGTCCGGACTATACAATGAGCAGTTCTTC. V usage is TRBV5-1 and J usage is TRBJ2-1; TRBD2 might be the D (6 bases). V was trimmed by 1 base and J by 4 bases, leaving 9 bases between them. Germline V CDR1 and CDR2: SGHRS, YFSETQ. The CDR3 is 14 amino acids.

CDR3 bases: TGTGCCAGCAGTGTAAAACTAGCGGGAGTTTTTTGGTTCTTC. Its protein is CASSVKLAGVFWFF. V and J are TRBV6-4 and TRBJ2-1, with TRBD2 identical over 11 bases. J gave up 15 bases and V 4 bases, and 11 bases lay outside the gene matches. The CDR3 covers 14 residues. Germline V gives CDR1 MRHNA, CDR2 SNTAGT.

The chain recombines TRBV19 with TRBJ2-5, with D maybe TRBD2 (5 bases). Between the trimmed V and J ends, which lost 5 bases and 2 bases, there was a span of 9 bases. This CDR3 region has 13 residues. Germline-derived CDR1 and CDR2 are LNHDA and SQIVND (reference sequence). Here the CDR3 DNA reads TGTGCCAGTAGTGTGCGACTACAAGAGACCCAGTACTTC. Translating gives CASSVRLQETQYF.

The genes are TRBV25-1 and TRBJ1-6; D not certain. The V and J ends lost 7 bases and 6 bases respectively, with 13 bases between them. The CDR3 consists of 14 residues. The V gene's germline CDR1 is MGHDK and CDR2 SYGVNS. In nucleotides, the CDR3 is TGTGCCAGCAATAACGACGCTGCTAATTCACCCCTCCACTTT. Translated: CASNNDAANSPLHF.

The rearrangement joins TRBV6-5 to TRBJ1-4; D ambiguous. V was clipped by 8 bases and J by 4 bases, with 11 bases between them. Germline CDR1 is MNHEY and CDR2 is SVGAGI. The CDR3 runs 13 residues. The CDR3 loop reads CASGRGLNEKLFF. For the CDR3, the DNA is TGTGCCAGCGGCCGAGGGCTTAATGAAAAACTGTTTTTT.

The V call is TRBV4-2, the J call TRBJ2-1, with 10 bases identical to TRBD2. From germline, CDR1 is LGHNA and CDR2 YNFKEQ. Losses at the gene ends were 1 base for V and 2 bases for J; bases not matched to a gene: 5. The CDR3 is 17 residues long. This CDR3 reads CASSQATTSGTYNEQFF. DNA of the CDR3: TGTGCCAGCAGCCAAGCCACAACTAGCGGGACCTACAATGAGCAGTTCTTC.

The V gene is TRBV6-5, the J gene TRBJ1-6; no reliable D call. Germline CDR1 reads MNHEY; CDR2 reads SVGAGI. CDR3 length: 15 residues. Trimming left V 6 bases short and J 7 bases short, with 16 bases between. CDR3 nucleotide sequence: TGTGCCAGCAGCCGGGCCCCGGGTGGGAATTCACCCCTCCACTTT. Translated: CASSRAPGGNSPLHF.

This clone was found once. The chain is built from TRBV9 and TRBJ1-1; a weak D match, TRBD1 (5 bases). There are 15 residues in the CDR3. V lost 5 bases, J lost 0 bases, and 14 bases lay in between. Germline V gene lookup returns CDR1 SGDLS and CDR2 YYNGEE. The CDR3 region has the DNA TGTGCCAGCAGGCGATCCGGGACGGTGAACACTGAAGCTTTCTTT. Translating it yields CASRRSGTVNTEAFF.

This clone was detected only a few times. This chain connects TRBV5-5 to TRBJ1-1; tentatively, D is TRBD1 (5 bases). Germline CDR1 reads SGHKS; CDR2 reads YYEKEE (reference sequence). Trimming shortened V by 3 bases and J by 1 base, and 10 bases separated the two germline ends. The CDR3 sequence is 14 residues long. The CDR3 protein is CASSSGTENTEAFF. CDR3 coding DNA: TGTGCCAGCAGCTCGGGGACGGAGAACACTGAAGCTTTCTTT.

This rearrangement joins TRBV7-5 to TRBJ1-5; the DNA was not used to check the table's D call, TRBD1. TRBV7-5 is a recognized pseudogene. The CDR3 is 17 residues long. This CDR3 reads CARSLTQGVYSNQPQHF. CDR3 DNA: TGTGCCAGAAGCTTGACACAGGGAGTGTATAGCAATCAGCCCCAGCATTTT.

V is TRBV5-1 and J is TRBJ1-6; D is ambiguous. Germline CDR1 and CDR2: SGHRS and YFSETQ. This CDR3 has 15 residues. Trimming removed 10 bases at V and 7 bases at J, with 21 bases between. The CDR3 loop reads CASHQGSVANSPLHF. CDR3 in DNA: TGCGCCTCTCACCAAGGGTCGGTGGCAAATTCACCCCTCCACTTT.

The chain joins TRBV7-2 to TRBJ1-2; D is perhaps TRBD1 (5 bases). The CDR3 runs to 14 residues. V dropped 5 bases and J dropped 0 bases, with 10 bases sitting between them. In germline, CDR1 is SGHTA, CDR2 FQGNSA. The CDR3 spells CASSPGRTNYGYTF. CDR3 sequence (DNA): TGTGCCAGCAGCCCGGGACGGACTAACTATGGCTACACCTTC.

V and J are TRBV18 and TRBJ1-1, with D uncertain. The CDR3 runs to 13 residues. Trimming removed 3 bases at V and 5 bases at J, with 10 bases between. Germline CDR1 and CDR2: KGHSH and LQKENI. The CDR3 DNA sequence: TGTGCCAGCTCACCTATGGCGCAGACTGAAGCTTTCTTT. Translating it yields CASSPMAQTEAFF. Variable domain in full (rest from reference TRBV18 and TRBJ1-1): NAGVMQNPRHLVRRRGQEARLRCSPMKGHSHVYWYRQLPEEGLKFMVYLQKENIIDESGMPKERFSAEFPKEGPSILRIQQVVRGDSAAYFCASSPMAQTEAFFGQGTRLTVV.

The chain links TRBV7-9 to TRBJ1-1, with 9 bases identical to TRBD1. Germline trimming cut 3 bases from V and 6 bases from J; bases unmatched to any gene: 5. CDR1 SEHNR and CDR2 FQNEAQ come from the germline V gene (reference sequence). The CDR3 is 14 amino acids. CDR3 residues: CASSLTGGYSEAFF. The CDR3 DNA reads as TGTGCCAGCAGCTTGACAGGGGGTTATTCTGAAGCTTTCTTT.

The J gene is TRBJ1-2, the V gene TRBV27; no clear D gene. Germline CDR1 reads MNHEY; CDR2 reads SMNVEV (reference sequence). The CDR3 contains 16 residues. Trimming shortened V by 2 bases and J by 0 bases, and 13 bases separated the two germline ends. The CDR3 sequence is CASSLGLPGANYGYTF. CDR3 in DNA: TGTGCCAGCAGTTTAGGGTTGCCAGGAGCTAACTATGGCTACACCTTC.

The CDR3 region has the DNA TGTGCCAGCAGTTTTAGAGGGAACTATGGCTACACCTTC. Its protein product is CASSFRGNYGYTF. The chain is built from TRBV12-3 or TRBV12-4 and TRBJ1-2; unclear D gene. This CDR3 region has 13 residues. Trimming took 3 bases from V and 2 from J, leaving 7 bases between them.

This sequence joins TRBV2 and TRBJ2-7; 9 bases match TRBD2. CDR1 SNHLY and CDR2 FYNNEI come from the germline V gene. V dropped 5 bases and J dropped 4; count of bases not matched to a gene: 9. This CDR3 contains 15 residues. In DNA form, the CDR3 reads TGTGCCAGCAGTCCCTTCGCGGGAGGGCCGTACGAGCAGTACTTC. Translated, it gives CASSPFAGGPYEQYF.